The sequence of this TCR beta chain was determined in a study of T cells in Graves' hyperthyroidism and ophthalmopathy. In the study overall: Peripheral blood collection took place at initial diagnosis, before any treatment.

This clonotype was observed at least ten times. Its antigen is not known. No ophthalmopathy progression within 18 months constituted stable Graves' hyperthyroidism. Hyperthyroidism had been newly diagnosed in patients aged 18 to 65, and its duration was under 2 months. V dropped 0 bases and J dropped 0 bases, with 6 bases sitting between them. Germline V gives CDR1 SGHAT, CDR2 FQNNGV. There are 15 residues in the CDR3. Researchers took RNA transcripts and amplified the TCR beta CDR3 regions from them. The TCR CDR3 first-round RT-PCR relied on the HTBI primer set. Via MiXCR, TCRdb re-called the multiplex PCR reads, giving one row per CDR3 protein. The sample yields about 290,000 distinct CDR3 sequences, approximately 14% seen once. Notes on the study in general: Blood also contained most expanded thyroid clonotypes above 0.001.

The chain links TRBV11-2 to TRBJ2-1; the D gene is possibly TRBD2 (6 bases). The receptor's source is a middle-aged woman with Graves' hyperthyroidism. The material sequenced was blood. The DNA for the CDR3 is TGTGCCAGCAGCTTAGAAGCGGGCTCCTACAATGAGCAGTTCTTC. It codes for CASSLEAGSYNEQFF.